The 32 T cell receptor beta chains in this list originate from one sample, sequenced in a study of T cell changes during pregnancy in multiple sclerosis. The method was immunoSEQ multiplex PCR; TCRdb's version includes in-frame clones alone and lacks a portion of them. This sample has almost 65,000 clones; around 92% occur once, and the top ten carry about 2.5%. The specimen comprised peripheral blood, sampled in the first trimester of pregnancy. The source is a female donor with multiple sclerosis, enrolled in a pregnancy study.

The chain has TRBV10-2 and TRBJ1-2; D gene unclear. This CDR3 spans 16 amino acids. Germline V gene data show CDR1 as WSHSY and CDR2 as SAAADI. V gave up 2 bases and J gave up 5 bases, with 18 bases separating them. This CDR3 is CASSEAVVRRKYGYTF. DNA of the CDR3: TGCGCCAGCAGTGAGGCAGTGGTGAGGAGAAAATATGGCTACACCTTC.

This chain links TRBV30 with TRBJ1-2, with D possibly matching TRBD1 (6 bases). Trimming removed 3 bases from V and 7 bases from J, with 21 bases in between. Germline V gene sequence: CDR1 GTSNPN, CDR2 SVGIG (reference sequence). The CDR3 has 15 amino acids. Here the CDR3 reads CAWRARGANRAGYTF. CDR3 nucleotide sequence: TGTGCCTGGAGGGCCCGGGGGGCCAACCGAGCTGGCTACACCTTC.

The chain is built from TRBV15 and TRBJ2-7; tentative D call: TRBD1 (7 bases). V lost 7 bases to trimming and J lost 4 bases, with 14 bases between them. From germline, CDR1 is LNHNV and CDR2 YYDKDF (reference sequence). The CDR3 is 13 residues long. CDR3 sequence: CATTTQGGYEQYF. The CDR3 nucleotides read TGTGCCACCACTACCCAGGGGGGTTACGAGCAGTACTTC.

In nucleotides, the CDR3 is TGTGCCAGCAAGGGACTAGCGGGAGGGCCTAGAGAGACCCAGTACTTC. The encoded protein is CASKGLAGGPRETQYF. This sequence joins TRBV2 and TRBJ2-5; 16 bases align to TRBD2. The V gene's germline CDR1 is SNHLY and CDR2 FYNNEI. With 7 bases clipped from V and 4 bases from J, the junction kept 6 bases outside the gene matches. CDR3 length equals 16 residues.

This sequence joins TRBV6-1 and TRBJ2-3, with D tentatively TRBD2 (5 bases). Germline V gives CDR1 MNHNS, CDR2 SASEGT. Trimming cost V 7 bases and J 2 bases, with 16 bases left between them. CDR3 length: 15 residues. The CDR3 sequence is CASNDQAENTDTQYF. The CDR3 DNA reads TGTGCCAGCAACGACCAAGCGGAAAACACAGATACGCAGTATTTT.

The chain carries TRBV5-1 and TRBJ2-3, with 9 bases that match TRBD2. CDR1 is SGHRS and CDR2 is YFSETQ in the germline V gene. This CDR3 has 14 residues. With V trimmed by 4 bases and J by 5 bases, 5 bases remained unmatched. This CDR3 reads CASSASGNQDTQYF. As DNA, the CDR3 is TGCGCCAGCAGCGCTAGCGGGAATCAAGATACGCAGTATTTT.

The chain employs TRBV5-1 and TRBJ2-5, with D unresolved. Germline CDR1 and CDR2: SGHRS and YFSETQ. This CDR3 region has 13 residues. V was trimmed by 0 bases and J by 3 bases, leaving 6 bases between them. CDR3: CASSLVYKETQYF. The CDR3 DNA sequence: TGCGCCAGCAGCTTGGTGTATAAAGAGACCCAGTACTTC.

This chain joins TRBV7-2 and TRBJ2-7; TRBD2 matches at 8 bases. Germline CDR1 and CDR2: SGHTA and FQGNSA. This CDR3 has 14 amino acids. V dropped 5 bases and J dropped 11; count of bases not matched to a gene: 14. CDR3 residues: CASSTGGGNTMEYF. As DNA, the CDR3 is TGTGCCAGCAGCACGGGGGGGGGTAATACGATGGAGTACTTC.

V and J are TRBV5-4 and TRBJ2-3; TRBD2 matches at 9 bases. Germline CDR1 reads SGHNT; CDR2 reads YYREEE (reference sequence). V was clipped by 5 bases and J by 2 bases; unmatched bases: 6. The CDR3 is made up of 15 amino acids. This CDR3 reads CASSLAGSITDTQYF. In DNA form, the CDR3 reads TGTGCCAGCAGTCTAGCGGGGAGTATCACAGATACGCAGTATTTT.

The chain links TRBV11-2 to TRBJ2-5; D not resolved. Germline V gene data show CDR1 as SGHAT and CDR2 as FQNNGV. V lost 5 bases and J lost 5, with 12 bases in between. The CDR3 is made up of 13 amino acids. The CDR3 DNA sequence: TGTGCCAGCAGCCTTACTACGTTGGAGACCCAGTACTTC. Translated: CASSLTTLETQYF. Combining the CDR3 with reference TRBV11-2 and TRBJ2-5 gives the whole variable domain EAGVAQSPRYKIIEKRQSVAFWCNPISGHATLYWYQQILGQGPKLLIQFQNNGVVDDSQLPKDRFSAERLKGVDSTLKIQPAKLEDSAVYLCASSLTTLETQYFGPGTRLLVL.

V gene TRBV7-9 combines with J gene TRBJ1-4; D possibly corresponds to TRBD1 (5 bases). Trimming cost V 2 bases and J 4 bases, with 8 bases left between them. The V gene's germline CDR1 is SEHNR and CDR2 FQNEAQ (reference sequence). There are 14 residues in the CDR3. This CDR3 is CASSLSGLNEKLFF. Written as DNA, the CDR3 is TGTGCCAGCAGCTTATCAGGGCTTAATGAAAAACTGTTTTTT.

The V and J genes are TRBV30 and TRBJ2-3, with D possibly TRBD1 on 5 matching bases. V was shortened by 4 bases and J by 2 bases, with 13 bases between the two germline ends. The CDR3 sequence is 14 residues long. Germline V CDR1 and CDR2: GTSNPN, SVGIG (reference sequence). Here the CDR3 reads CAWTGKKYTDTQYF. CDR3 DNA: TGTGCCTGGACAGGGAAGAAGTACACAGATACGCAGTATTTT.

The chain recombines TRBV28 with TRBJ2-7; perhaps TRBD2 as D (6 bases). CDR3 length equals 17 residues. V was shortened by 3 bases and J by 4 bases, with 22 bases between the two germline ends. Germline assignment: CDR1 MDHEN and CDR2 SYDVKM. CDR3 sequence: CASSFSGKGLLMYEQYF. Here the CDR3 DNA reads TGTGCCAGCAGTTTCTCCGGCAAGGGACTCCTAATGTACGAGCAGTACTTC.

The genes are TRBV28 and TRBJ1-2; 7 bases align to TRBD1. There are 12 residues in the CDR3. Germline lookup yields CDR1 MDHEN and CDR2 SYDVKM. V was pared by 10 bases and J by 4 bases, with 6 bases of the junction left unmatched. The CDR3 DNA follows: TGTGCCACCCAGACAGGGTCCTATGGCTACACCTTC. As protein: CATQTGSYGYTF.

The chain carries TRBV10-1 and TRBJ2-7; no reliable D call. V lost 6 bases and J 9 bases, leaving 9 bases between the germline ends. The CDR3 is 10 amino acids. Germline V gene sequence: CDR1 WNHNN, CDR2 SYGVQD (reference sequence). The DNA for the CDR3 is TGCGCCAGCAGAGTCGCCGGGCAGTACTTC. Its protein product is CASRVAGQYF.

The CDR3 sequence is CASSSGVSTNEKLFF. CDR3 DNA: TGCGCCAGCAGCTCAGGGGTATCAACTAATGAAAAACTGTTTTTT. The chain is built from TRBV5-1 and TRBJ1-4, with D possibly TRBD1 on 6 matching bases. The length of the CDR3 is 15 residues. Trimming pared 3 bases from V and 0 bases from J, leaving 9 bases between. Germline V lookup: CDR1 SGHRS, CDR2 YFSETQ.

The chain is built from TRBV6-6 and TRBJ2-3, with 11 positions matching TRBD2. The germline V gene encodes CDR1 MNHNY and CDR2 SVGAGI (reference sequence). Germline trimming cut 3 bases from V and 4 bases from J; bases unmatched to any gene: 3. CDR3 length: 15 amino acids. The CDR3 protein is CASSYSGGGSDTQYF. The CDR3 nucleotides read TGTGCCAGCAGTTATAGCGGGGGGGGGTCAGATACGCAGTATTTT.

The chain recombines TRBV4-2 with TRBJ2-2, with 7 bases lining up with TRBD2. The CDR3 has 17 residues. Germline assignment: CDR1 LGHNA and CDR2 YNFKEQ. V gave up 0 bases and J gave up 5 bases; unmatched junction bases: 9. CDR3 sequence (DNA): TGTGCCAGCAGCCAAGATAGAGGCGGGAGCGGGACCGGGGAGCTGTTTTTT. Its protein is CASSQDRGGSGTGELFF.

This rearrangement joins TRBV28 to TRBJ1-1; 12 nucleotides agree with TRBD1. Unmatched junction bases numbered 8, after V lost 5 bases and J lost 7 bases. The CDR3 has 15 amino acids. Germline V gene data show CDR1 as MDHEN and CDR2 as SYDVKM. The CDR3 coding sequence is TGTGCCAGCAGTCCCACCGGGACAGGGGGCGTTGAAGCTTTCTTT. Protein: CASSPTGTGGVEAFF.

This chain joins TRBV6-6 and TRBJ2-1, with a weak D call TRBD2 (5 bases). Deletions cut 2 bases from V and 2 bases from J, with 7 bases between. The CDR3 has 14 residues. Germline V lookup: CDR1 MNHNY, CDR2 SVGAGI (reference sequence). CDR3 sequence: CASSYPSPYNEQFF. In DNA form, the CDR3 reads TGTGCCAGCAGTTACCCTAGCCCCTACAATGAGCAGTTCTTC.

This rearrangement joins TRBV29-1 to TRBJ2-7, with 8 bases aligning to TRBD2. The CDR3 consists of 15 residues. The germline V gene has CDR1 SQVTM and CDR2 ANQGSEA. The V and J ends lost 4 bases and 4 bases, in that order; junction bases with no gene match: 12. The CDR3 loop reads CSVVTGRADSYEQYF. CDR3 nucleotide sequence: TGCAGCGTTGTAACCGGGAGGGCCGATAGTTACGAGCAGTACTTC.

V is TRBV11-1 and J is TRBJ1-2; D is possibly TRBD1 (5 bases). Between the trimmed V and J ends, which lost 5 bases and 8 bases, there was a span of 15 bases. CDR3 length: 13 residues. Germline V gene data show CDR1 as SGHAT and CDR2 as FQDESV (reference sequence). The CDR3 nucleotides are TGTGCCAGCAGCCCCGACAGTCAACGGGGCTACACCTTC. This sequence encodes CASSPDSQRGYTF.

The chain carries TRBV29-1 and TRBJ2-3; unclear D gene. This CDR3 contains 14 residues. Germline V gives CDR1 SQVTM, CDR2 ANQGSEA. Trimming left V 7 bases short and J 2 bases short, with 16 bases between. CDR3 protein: CSAATHRFTDTQYF. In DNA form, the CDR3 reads TGCAGCGCAGCGACCCACCGTTTCACAGATACGCAGTATTTT.

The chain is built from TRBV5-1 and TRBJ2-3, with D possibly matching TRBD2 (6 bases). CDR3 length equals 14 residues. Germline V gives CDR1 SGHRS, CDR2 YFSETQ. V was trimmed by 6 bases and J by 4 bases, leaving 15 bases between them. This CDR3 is CASTSLRGSDTQYF. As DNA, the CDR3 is TGCGCCAGCACAAGCCTGCGGGGTTCAGATACGCAGTATTTT.

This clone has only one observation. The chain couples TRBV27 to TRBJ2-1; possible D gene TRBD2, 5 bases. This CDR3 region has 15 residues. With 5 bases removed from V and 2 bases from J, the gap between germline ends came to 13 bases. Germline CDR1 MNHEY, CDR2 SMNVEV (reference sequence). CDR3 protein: CASSLSRAAYNEQFF. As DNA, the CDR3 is TGTGCCAGCAGTCTCTCGCGGGCAGCCTACAATGAGCAGTTCTTC.

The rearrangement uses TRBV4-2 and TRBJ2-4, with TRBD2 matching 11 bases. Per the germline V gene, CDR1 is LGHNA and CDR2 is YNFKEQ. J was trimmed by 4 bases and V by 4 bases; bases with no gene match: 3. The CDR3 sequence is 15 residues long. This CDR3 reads CASSRPSGRKNIQYF. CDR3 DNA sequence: TGTGCCAGCAGCCGGCCTAGCGGGAGGAAAAACATTCAGTACTTC.

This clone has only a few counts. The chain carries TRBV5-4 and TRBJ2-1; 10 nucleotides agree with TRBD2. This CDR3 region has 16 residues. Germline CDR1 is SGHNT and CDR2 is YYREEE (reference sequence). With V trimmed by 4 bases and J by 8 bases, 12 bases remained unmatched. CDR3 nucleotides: TGTGCCAGCAGCCCCCCGGGTCTAGCGGGAGTTTATGAGCAGTTCTTC. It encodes CASSPPGLAGVYEQFF.

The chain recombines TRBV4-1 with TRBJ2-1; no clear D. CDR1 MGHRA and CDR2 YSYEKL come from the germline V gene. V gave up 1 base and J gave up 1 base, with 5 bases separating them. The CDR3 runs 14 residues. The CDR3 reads CASSQVGSYNEQFF. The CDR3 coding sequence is TGCGCCAGCAGCCAAGTCGGGTCCTACAATGAGCAGTTCTTC.

The CDR3 spells CASSSFWTGGPNNEQFF. As DNA, the CDR3 is TGTGCCAGCAGCTCCTTTTGGACAGGGGGCCCCAACAATGAGCAGTTCTTC. The V call is TRBV7-9, the J call TRBJ2-1; 11 bases are shared with TRBD1. CDR3 length: 17 amino acids. V was pared by 4 bases and J by 5 bases, with 10 bases of the junction left unmatched. Germline loops: CDR1 SEHNR, CDR2 FQNEAQ (reference sequence).

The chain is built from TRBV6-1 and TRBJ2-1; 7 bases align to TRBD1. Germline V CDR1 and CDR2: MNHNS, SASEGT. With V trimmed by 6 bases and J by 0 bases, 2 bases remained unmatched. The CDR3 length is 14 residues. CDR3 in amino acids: CASSNRGSYNEQFF. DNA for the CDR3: TGTGCCAGCAGCAACAGGGGCTCCTACAATGAGCAGTTCTTC.

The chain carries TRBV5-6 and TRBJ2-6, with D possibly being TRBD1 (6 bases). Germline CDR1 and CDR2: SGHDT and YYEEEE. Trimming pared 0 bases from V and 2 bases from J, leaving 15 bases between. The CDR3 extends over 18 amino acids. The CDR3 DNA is TGTGCCAGCAGCTTGGAGGTGGGGGCTATTACTGGGGCCAACGTCCTGACTTTC. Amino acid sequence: CASSLEVGAITGANVLTF.

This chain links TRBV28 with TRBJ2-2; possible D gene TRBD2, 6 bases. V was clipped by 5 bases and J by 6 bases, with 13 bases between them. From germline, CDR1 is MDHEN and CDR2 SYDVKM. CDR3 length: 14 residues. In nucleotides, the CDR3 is TGTGCCAGCAGTGGACTACCAAGCGCCGGGGAGCTGTTTTTT. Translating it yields CASSGLPSAGELFF.